The rows below give T cell receptor beta chains drawn from one sample of a study of cytomegalovirus exposure and HLA in healthy donors. Clones were sequenced by immunoSEQ multiplex PCR, and TCRdb holds only the in-frame ones, with some missing. The data hold roughly 250,000 clones, with roughly 90% observed a single time. The specimen sequenced was PBMCs. The source of these receptors is a woman between 18 and 29 years old in good health and CMV-seronegative. The CDR3 runs from the conserved cysteine through the conserved F or W. The D gene is left open where the match is weak. For some rows the clone size is stated as once, few or many, or as a class when expanded; others skip it.

>NA|TRBJ2-1|15|TRBV7-2|TRBD2
CASSLAAGVYNEQFF
TGTGCCAGCAGCTTAGCGGCGGGGGTATACAATGAGCAGTTCTTC
>NA|TRBJ2-7|13|TRBV4-3|NA
CASSQDSSYEQYF
TGCGCCAGCAGCCAGGACAGCTCCTACGAGCAGTACTTC
>few|TRBJ1-5|14|TRBV19|NA
CASSNSYSNQPQHF
TGTGCCAGTAGCAACAGCTATAGCAATCAGCCCCAGCATTTT
>NA|TRBJ1-5|13|TRBV10-2|NA
CASKEQSNQPQHF
TGCGCCAGCAAGGAACAGAGCAATCAGCCCCAGCATTTT
>NA|TRBJ2-1|14|TRBV5-1|NA
CASSPPGGRYEQFF
TGCGCCAGCAGCCCACCCGGGGGTCGCTATGAGCAGTTCTTC
>once|TRBJ2-7|12|TRBV30|NA
CAWSVGARVQYF
TGTGCCTGGAGTGTTGGGGCCCGGGTGCAGTACTTC
>NA|TRBJ1-1|13|TRBV13|NA
CASSAGGNTEAFF
TGTGCCAGCAGCGCGGGGGGGAACACTGAAGCTTTCTTT
>NA|TRBJ2-5|14|TRBV18|NA
CASSPGGRKETQYF
TGTGCCAGCTCACCCGGAGGGCGGAAAGAGACCCAGTACTTC
>once|TRBJ1-5|15|TRBV28|NA
CASSLGGLGNQPQHF
TGTGCCAGCAGCCTCGGCGGCCTTGGCAATCAGCCCCAGCATTTT
>NA|TRBJ2-3|15|TRBV11-2|NA
CASNGRDTRTDTQYF
TGTGCCAGCAACGGCCGGGACACCCGCACAGATACGCAGTATTTT
>NA|TRBJ2-1|15|TRBV5-4|NA
CASRTARTTDNEQFF
TGTGCCAGCAGGACTGCGCGTACAACGGACAATGAGCAGTTCTTC
>NA|TRBJ1-1|15|TRBV5-1|TRBD1
CASSGGTGERIEAFF
TGCGCCAGCAGCGGAGGGACAGGGGAAAGGATTGAAGCTTTCTTT
>NA|TRBJ1-6|19|TRBV7-9|TRBD1
CASTSYMGTDLPFNSPLHF
TGTGCCAGCACCTCTTATATGGGGACAGATCTTCCTTTTAATTCACCCCTCCACTTT
>few|TRBJ1-2|15|TRBV7-2|NA
CASSPMTGGGYGYTF
TGTGCCAGCAGCCCGATGACAGGCGGGGGCTATGGCTACACCTTC
>NA|TRBJ2-1|15|TRBV28|TRBD2
CASSGEGTIRNEQFF
TGTGCCAGCAGTGGGGAAGGGACTATTCGCAATGAGCAGTTCTTC
>few|TRBJ2-2|14|TRBV12-5|NA
CASGLVPWPGELFF
TGTGCTAGTGGTTTGGTCCCTTGGCCCGGGGAGCTGTTTTTT
>NA|TRBJ2-2|12|TRBV10-1|NA
CASGLNTGELFF
TGCGCCAGCGGACTCAACACCGGGGAGCTGTTTTTT
>NA|TRBJ1-3|15|TRBV28|NA
CASSSGPTEANTIYF
TGTGCCAGCAGTTCCGGACCGACAGAAGCAAACACCATATATTTT
>once|TRBJ1-1|13|TRBV5-1|NA
CASSYAGNTEAFF
TGCGCCAGCAGCTACGCCGGGAACACTGAAGCTTTCTTT
>NA|TRBJ2-2|18|TRBV25-1|TRBD1
CASSGRGPGPRGTGELFF
TGTGCCAGCAGTGGCAGGGGGCCAGGACCGCGGGGCACCGGGGAGCTGTTTTTT
>NA|TRBJ2-6|19|TRBV27|NA
CASSLSILSTSSGANVLTF
TGTGCCAGCAGTTTATCGATCCTGTCAACGAGCTCTGGGGCCAACGTCCTGACTTTC
>NA|TRBJ1-2|14|TRBV6-5|NA
CASRYTGASNGYTF
TGTGCCAGCAGATACACTGGAGCGTCCAATGGCTACACCTTC
>NA|TRBJ1-1|14|TRBV18|NA
CASSRRQENTEAFF
TGTGCCAGCTCACGGAGACAGGAGAACACTGAAGCTTTCTTT
>NA|TRBJ1-6|16|TRBV7-2|NA
CASSPNRVSYNSPLHF
TGTGCCAGCAGCCCTAACCGAGTCTCCTATAATTCACCCCTCCACTTT
>NA|TRBJ1-6|14|TRBV10-3|TRBD1
CAISKQTGDSPLHF
TGTGCCATCAGCAAACAAACAGGGGATTCACCCCTCCACTTT
>NA|TRBJ2-2|15|TRBV7-3|NA
CASTLTAYNTGELFF
TGTGCCAGCACCCTGACAGCCTATAACACCGGGGAGCTGTTTTTT
>few|TRBJ1-6|16|TRBV6-5|NA
CASSYRGTGNNSPLHF
TGTGCCAGCAGTTATAGGGGAACAGGGAACAATTCACCCCTCCACTTT
>once|TRBJ2-3|15|TRBV27|NA
CASSWERGSTDTQYF
TGTGCCAGCAGTTGGGAACGGGGTTCCACAGATACGCAGTATTTT
>once|TRBJ2-1|16|TRBV5-5|TRBD1
CASSLLPGQSYNEQFF
TGTGCCAGCAGTTTATTACCGGGACAGTCCTACAATGAGCAGTTCTTC
>NA|TRBJ1-1|18|TRBV5-4|TRBD1
CASSLGTILQGADTEAFF
TGTGCCAGCAGCTTGGGTACAATCCTACAGGGGGCGGACACTGAAGCTTTCTTT
>NA|TRBJ2-1|17|TRBV4-3|NA
CASSQHQGDWLYNEQFF
TGCGCCAGCAGCCAACACCAGGGGGACTGGCTTTACAATGAGCAGTTCTTC
>NA|TRBJ2-7|15|TRBV11-2|TRBD1
CASSSLPGQGYEQYF
TGTGCCAGCAGCTCGCTCCCGGGACAGGGCTACGAGCAGTACTTC
>NA|TRBJ2-1|17|TRBV7-3|TRBD2
CASSPNLAVSSYNEQFF
TGTGCCAGCAGCCCCAATCTAGCGGTGAGCTCCTACAATGAGCAGTTCTTC